Presented here are 17 T cell receptor beta chains from one specimen sequenced in a study of blood T cell repertoires in COVID-19. Profiling relied on immunoSEQ multiplex PCR, and the TCRdb table lists in-frame clones only, not all of them. The repertoire holds around 280,000 clones, with around nine tenths as singletons. Sequences were obtained from PBMCs or T cells enriched from blood (not recorded which). These receptors originate from a middle-aged woman who had recovered from COVID-19.

V is TRBV24-1 and J is TRBJ2-5; 7 positions match TRBD1. This CDR3 comprises 14 residues. J gave up 2 bases and V 3 bases, and 2 bases lay outside the gene matches. CDR1 KGHDR and CDR2 SFDVKD come from the germline V gene. CDR3 sequence: CATSDRDRQETQYF. Here the CDR3 DNA reads TGTGCCACCAGTGATAGGGACAGACAAGAGACCCAGTACTTC.

The gene calls are TRBV6-2 or TRBV6-3 and TRBJ2-2; 11 bases line up with TRBD2. This CDR3 comprises 16 residues. The germline V gene encodes CDR1 MNHEY and CDR2 SVGEGT. V shed 3 bases, J shed 4 bases, and the junction held 4 bases outside the gene matches. CDR3 loop: CASSYMGLAATGELFF. CDR3 bases: TGTGCCAGCAGTTATATGGGACTAGCGGCCACCGGGGAGCTGTTTTTT.

This CDR3 is CAFHRGGNNYGYTF. The CDR3 nucleotides read TGTGCCTTTCACCGAGGGGGAAATAACTATGGCTACACCTTC. The rearrangement joins TRBV5-4 to TRBJ1-2; D may be TRBD1 (6 bases). The CDR3 spans 14 residues. Germline-derived CDR1 and CDR2 are SGHNT and YYREEE (reference sequence). Deletions cut 10 bases from V and 1 base from J, with 17 bases between.

The V call is TRBV27, the J call TRBJ2-3, with 10 bases that match TRBD2. J gave up 3 bases and V 2 bases, and 5 bases lay outside the gene matches. The CDR3 covers 16 residues. Germline V gives CDR1 MNHEY, CDR2 SMNVEV (reference sequence). The CDR3 DNA reads TGTGCCAGCAGTTTACTAGCGGGAGTACGGACAGATACGCAGTATTTT. Protein product: CASSLLAGVRTDTQYF.

The chain carries TRBV3-1 (or the pseudogene TRBV3-2) and TRBJ2-7; TRBD2 matches at 7 bases. The CDR3 extends over 16 amino acids. Germline loops: CDR1 LGHDT, CDR2 YNNKEL (reference sequence). The ends lost 3 bases at V and 1 base at J; junction bases unmatched: 9. The chain's CDR3 is CASSQGERELSYEQYF. The DNA for the CDR3 is TGTGCCAGCAGCCAGGGCGAGCGGGAACTATCCTACGAGCAGTACTTC.

This chain links TRBV28 with TRBJ1-1, with D maybe TRBD1 (6 bases). CDR1 MDHEN and CDR2 SYDVKM come from the germline V gene. The CDR3 extends over 14 amino acids. V was clipped by 6 bases and J by 0 bases, with 11 bases between them. The CDR3: CASRRTEMNTEAFF. CDR3 nucleotide sequence: TGTGCCAGCAGAAGGACAGAAATGAACACTGAAGCTTTCTTT. Combining the CDR3 with reference TRBV28 and TRBJ1-1 gives the whole variable domain DVKVTQSSRYLVKRTGEKVFLECVQDMDHENMFWYRQDPGLGLRLIYFSYDVKMKEKGDIPEGYSVSREKKERFSLILESASTNQTSMYLCASRRTEMNTEAFFGQGTRLTVV.

The chain carries TRBV2 and TRBJ2-5, with D uncertain. CDR1 is SNHLY and CDR2 is FYNNEI in the germline V gene. This CDR3 comprises 14 residues. Trimming took 2 bases from V and 3 from J, leaving 10 bases between them. Here the CDR3 DNA reads TGTGCCAGCAGTGAATTGGTTACAGAAGAGACCCAGTACTTC. Translated, it gives CASSELVTEETQYF.

The J gene is TRBJ2-1, the V gene TRBV24-1, with D maybe TRBD2 (7 bases). Germline values: CDR1 KGHDR, CDR2 SFDVKD. Between the trimmed V and J ends, which lost 9 bases and 4 bases, there was a span of 15 bases. CDR3 length equals 14 residues. The CDR3 DNA reads as TGTGCCACCGCTGAGGGGGGGGGTTACAATGAGCAGTTCTTC. It specifies CATAEGGGYNEQFF.

This chain uses TRBV7-2 with TRBJ2-5; no reliable D call. The germline V and J ends were trimmed by 6 bases and 2 bases, with 13 bases remaining between them. The CDR3 is made up of 14 amino acids. Germline V gives CDR1 SGHTA, CDR2 FQGNSA. The CDR3 DNA reads as TGTGCCAGCAGATCCGCGGCGGAACAAGAGACCCAGTACTTC. It specifies CASRSAAEQETQYF.

The chain combines TRBV4-3 with TRBJ2-5; 10 positions match TRBD2. This CDR3 comprises 17 residues. V shed 1 base, J shed 5 bases, and the junction held 10 bases outside the gene matches. CDR1 and CDR2 (germline): LGHNA, YSLEER. CDR3 amino acids: CASSQASSGSYLETQYF. The CDR3 DNA reads as TGCGCCAGCAGCCAAGCCTCTAGCGGGAGTTACCTGGAGACCCAGTACTTC.

The chain has TRBV21-1 and TRBJ2-7; no DNA check was done on the table's D call, TRBD1. TRBV21-1 is classified as a pseudogene. The CDR3 spans 14 residues. DNA for the CDR3: TGTGCCAGCAGCAGAAGGGACAGGGGTTACGAGCAGTACTTC. Translated, it gives CASSRRDRGYEQYF.

The chain links TRBV7-8 to TRBJ1-5; 7 bases line up with TRBD1. The junction had 3 bases not matched to a gene; V was cut back by 2 bases and J by 5 bases. The CDR3 covers 14 residues. Germline CDR1 reads SGHVS; CDR2 reads FQNEAQ. The CDR3: CASSLSRGDQPQHF. CDR3 sequence (DNA): TGTGCCAGCAGCTTATCCAGGGGGGATCAGCCCCAGCATTTT.

V gene TRBV5-5 combines with J gene TRBJ2-7, with 9 bases lining up with TRBD1. Germline loops: CDR1 SGHKS, CDR2 YYEKEE (reference sequence). Losses at the gene ends were 4 bases for V and 4 bases for J; bases not matched to a gene: 6. This CDR3 is built from 14 residues. The CDR3 loop is CASSTPGQGYEQYF. CDR3 sequence (DNA): TGTGCCAGCAGCACCCCGGGACAGGGATACGAGCAGTACTTC. Using reference TRBV5-5 and TRBJ2-7 for the parts outside the CDR3, the full variable domain is DAGVTQSPTHLIKTRGQQVTLRCSPISGHKSVSWYQQVLGQGPQFIFQYYEKEERGRGNFPDRFSARQFPNYSSELNVNALLLGDSALYLCASSTPGQGYEQYFGPGTRLTVT.

The chain uses TRBV7-2 and TRBJ2-7; TRBD2 matches 14 bases. The CDR3 contains 15 residues. Germline V gene lookup returns CDR1 SGHTA and CDR2 FQGNSA. J gave up 6 bases and V 4 bases, and 5 bases lay outside the gene matches. CDR3: CASSWGLAGDSEQYF. The CDR3 bases are TGTGCCAGCAGCTGGGGACTAGCGGGAGACTCCGAGCAGTACTTC.

This chain links TRBV4-1 with TRBJ2-7; 7 nucleotides line up with TRBD2. CDR3 length: 17 residues. The ends lost 1 base at V and 6 bases at J; junction bases unmatched: 15. Germline V CDR1 and CDR2: MGHRA, YSYEKL. The CDR3 coding sequence is TGCGCCAGCAGCCAAGCGGGGGGAGGACTGGGGCCCTCCGAGCAGTACTTC. Its translation is CASSQAGGGLGPSEQYF.

The chain employs TRBV4-1 and TRBJ2-1; 10 bases map to TRBD2. There are 18 residues in the CDR3. With 3 bases clipped from V and 10 bases from J, the junction kept 18 bases outside the gene matches. Germline V lookup: CDR1 MGHRA, CDR2 YSYEKL. The CDR3 DNA sequence: TGCGCCAGCAGCCACCAAGCGGGGCTAGCGGGAGTTCGGGGGGAGCAGTTCTTC. Translation gives CASSHQAGLAGVRGEQFF.

The chain has TRBV3-1 (or the pseudogene TRBV3-2) and TRBJ2-1; possible D gene TRBD1, 5 bases. Germline-derived CDR1 and CDR2 are LGHDT and YNNKEL (reference sequence). The CDR3 has 16 residues. Trimming removed 3 bases from V and 5 bases from J, with 17 bases in between. CDR3 in DNA: TGTGCCAGCAGCCACCAGGGAACGGAACCCCACAATGAGCAGTTCTTC. Protein product: CASSHQGTEPHNEQFF.